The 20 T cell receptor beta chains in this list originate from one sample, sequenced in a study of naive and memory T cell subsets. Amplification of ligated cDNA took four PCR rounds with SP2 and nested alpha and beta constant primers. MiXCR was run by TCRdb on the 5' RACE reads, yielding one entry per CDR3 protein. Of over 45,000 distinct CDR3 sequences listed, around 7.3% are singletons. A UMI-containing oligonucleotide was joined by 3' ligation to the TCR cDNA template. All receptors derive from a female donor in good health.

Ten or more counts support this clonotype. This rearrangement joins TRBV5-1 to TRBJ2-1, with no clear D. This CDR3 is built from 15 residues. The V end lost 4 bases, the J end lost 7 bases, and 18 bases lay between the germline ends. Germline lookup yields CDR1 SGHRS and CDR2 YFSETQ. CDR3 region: CASSPGPQLVNEQFF. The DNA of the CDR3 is TGCGCCAGCAGCCCTGGACCGCAACTGGTGAATGAGCAGTTCTTC.

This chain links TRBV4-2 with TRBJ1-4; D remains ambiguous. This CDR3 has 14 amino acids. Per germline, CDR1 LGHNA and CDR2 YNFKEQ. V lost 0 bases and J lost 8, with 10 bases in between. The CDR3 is CASSQDLAGEKLFF. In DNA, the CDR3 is TGTGCCAGCAGCCAAGATCTCGCGGGGGAAAAACTGTTTTTT.

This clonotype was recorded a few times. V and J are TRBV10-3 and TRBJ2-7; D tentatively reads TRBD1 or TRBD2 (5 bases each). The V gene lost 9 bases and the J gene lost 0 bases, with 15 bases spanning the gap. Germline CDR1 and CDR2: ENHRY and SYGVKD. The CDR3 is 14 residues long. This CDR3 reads CAITGTESSYEQYF. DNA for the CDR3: TGTGCCATAACCGGGACCGAGAGCTCCTACGAGCAGTACTTC.

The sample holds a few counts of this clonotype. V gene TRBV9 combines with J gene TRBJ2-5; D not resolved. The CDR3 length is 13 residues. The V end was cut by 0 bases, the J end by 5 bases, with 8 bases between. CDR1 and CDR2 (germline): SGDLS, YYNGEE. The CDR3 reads CASSVDARETQYF. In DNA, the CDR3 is TGTGCCAGCAGCGTAGACGCCCGGGAGACCCAGTACTTC.

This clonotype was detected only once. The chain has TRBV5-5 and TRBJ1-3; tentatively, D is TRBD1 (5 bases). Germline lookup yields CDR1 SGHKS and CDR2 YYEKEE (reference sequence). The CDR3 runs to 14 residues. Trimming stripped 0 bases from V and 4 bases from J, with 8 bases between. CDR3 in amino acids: CASSLGGNGNTIYF. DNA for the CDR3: TGTGCCAGCAGCTTGGGGGGGAACGGAAACACCATATATTTT.

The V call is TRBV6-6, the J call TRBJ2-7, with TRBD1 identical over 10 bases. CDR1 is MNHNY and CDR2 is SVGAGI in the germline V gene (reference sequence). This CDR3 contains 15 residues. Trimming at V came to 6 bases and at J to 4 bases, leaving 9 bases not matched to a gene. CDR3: CASRAGTGALYEQYF. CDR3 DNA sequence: TGTGCCAGCAGGGCCGGGACAGGGGCCCTGTACGAGCAGTACTTC.

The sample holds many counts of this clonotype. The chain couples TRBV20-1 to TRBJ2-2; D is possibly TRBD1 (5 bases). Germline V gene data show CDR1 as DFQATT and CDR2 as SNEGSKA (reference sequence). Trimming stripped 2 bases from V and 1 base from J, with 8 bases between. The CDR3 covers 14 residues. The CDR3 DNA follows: TGCAGTGCTAGACGACAGCTGAACACCGGGGAGCTGTTTTTT. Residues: CSARRQLNTGELFF.

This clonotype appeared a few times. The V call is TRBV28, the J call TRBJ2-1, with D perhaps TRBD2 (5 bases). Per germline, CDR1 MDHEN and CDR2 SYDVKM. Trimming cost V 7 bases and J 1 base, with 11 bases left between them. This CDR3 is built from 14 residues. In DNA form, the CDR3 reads TGTGCCAGCAACCGGGGTGGTTCCTACAATGAGCAGTTCTTC. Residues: CASNRGGSYNEQFF.

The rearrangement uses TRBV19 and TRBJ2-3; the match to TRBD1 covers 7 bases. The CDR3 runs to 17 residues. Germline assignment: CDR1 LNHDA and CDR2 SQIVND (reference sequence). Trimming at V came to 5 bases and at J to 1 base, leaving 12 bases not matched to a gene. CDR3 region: CASSLPPRGQRTDTQYF. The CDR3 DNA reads TGTGCCAGTAGTCTCCCCCCGAGGGGGCAACGCACAGATACGCAGTATTTT.

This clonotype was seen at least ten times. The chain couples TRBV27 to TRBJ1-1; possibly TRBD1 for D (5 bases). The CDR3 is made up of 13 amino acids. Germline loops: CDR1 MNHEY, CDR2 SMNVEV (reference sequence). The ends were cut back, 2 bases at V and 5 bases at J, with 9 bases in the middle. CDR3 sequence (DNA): TGTGCCAGCAGTTTAAAAGGGGAGACTGAAGCTTTCTTT. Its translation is CASSLKGETEAFF.

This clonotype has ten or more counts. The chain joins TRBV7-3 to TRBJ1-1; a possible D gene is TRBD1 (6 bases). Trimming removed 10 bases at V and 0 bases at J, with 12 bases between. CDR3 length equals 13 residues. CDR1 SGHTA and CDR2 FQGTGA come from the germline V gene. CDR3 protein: CATSTGMNTEAFF. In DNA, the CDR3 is TGTGCCACCTCAACAGGGATGAACACTGAAGCTTTCTTT.

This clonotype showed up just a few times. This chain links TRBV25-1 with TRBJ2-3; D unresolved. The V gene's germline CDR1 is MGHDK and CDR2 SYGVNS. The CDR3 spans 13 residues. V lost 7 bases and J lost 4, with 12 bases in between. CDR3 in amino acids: CASTTPFSDTQYF. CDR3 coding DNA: TGTGCCAGCACTACCCCCTTTTCAGATACGCAGTATTTT.

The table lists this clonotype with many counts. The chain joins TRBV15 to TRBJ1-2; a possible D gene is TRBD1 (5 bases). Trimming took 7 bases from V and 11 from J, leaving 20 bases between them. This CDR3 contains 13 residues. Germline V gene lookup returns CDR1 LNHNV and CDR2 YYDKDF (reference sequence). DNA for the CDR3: TGTGCCACCAAAACCGGGACCGGGCTGGGGTACACCTTC. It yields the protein CATKTGTGLGYTF.

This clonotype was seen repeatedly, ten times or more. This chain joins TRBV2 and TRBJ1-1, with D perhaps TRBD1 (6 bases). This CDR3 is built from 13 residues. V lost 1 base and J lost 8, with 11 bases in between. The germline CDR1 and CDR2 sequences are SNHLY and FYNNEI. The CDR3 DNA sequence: TGTGCCAGCAGTGAAGGCGCCGGGACAGAAGCTTTCTTT. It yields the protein CASSEGAGTEAFF.

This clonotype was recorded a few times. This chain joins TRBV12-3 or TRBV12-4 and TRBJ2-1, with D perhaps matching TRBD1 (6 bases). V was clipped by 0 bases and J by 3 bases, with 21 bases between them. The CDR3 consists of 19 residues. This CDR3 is CASSLALDTTGKVYNEQFF. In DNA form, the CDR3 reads TGTGCCAGCAGTTTAGCGTTAGACACAACAGGGAAAGTCTACAATGAGCAGTTCTTC.

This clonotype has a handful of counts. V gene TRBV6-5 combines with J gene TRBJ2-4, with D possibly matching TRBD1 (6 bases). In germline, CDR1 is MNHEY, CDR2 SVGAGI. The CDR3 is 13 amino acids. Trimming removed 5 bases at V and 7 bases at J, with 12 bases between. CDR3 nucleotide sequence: TGTGCCAGCAGTCTCGACAGGCTGAACATTCAGTACTTC. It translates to CASSLDRLNIQYF.

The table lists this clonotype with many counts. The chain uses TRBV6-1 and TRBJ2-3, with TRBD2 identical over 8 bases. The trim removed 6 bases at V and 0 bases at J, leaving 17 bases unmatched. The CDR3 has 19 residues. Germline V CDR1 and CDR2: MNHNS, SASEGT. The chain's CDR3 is CASRRGVAGRSSSTDTQYF. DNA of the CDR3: TGTGCCAGCAGGAGAGGGGTAGCGGGGAGAAGCTCTAGCACAGATACGCAGTATTTT.

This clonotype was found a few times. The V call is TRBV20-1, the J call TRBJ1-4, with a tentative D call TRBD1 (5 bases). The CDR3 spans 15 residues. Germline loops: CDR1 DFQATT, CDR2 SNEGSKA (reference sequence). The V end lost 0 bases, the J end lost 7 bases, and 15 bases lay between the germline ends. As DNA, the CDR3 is TGCAGTGCTAGAGAGTTGGCTGGGGCCGGTGAAAAACTGTTTTTT. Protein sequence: CSARELAGAGEKLFF.

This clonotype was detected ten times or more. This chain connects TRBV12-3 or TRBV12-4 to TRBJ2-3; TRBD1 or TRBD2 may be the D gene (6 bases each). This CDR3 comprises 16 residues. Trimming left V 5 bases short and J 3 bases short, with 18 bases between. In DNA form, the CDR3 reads TGTGCCAGCAGTCGAGAAGAGGGGGGAGGTACAGATACGCAGTATTTT. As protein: CASSREEGGGTDTQYF.

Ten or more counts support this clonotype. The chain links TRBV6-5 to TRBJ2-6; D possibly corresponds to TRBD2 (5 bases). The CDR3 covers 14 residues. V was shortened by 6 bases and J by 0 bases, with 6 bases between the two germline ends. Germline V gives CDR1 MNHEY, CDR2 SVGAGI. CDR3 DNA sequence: TGTGCCAGCAGGAGGGACTCTGGGGCCAACGTCCTGACTTTC. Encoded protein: CASRRDSGANVLTF.